This T cell receptor beta chain is drawn from a study of T cell repertoires in cytomegalovirus infection. Study overall: The authors used CMV epitopes that were HLA-C-restricted (recently identified) and HLA-B-restricted (well studied). Through public TCR beta signatures, both CMV infection and matching HLA type were indicated. The study's findings and limits: Identification of carriers of CMV plus the relevant HLA was performed using cumulative public TCR beta family frequency. Predominance within the ex vivo response was attributable to HLA-C-restricted CMV-specific TCR beta clonotypes.

TCRdb re-called the reads through MiXCR, storing one row per CDR3 protein. The table has a few hundred thousand distinct CDR3 sequences, approximately 40% seen once. A word on this clonotype: What it binds is not known.

The germline CDR1 and CDR2 sequences are SGHVS and FQNEAQ. Deletions cut 6 bases from V and 2 bases from J, with 11 bases between. This CDR3 contains 13 residues. Sequenced material: cultured PBMCs, taken from culture after CMV antigen stimulation. This TCR was sampled from a human donor in good health (CMV status not recorded). Some clones in this sample may be carry-over from other donors' samples. The chain recombines TRBV7-8 with TRBJ2-7, with D perhaps TRBD1 (5 bases). Written as DNA, the CDR3 is TGTGCCAGCAGGCCGACAGTCCCCTACGAGCAGTACTTC. This translates into CASRPTVPYEQYF. Variable domain in full (rest from reference TRBV7-8 and TRBJ2-7): GAGVSQSPRYKVAKRGQDVALRCDPISGHVSLFWYQQALGQGPEFLTYFQNEAQLDKSGLPSDRFFAERPEGSVSTLKIQRTQQEDSAVYLCASRPTVPYEQYFGPGTRLTVT.